The next 12 T cell receptor beta chains were all read from a single sample in a study of T cell responses to AZD1222 COVID-19 vaccine. Clones were sequenced by immunoSEQ multiplex PCR, and TCRdb holds only the in-frame ones, with some missing. This table has 120,000 to 150,000 clones, 88% appearing once. The source material was peripheral blood, sampled on day 0 of AZD1222 vaccination. The receptors here all came from an adult in good health.

The CDR3 here is CASSYGRGVNTEAFF. The CDR3 DNA reads as TGTGCCAGCAGTTACGGCAGGGGCGTGAACACTGAAGCTTTCTTT. The chain has TRBV6-5 and TRBJ1-1; D is perhaps TRBD1 (6 bases). This CDR3 has 15 residues. V was shortened by 2 bases and J by 0 bases, with 10 bases between the two germline ends. Germline V gene sequence: CDR1 MNHEY, CDR2 SVGAGI.

V is TRBV15 and J is TRBJ1-4, with TRBD1 identical over 7 bases. The CDR3 totals 14 residues. The germline V gene encodes CDR1 LNHNV and CDR2 YYDKDF (reference sequence). V shed 6 bases and J 7 bases; nucleotides not matched to a gene: 8. The DNA of the CDR3 is TGTGCCACCAGGGCCACAGGGGAGGGTGAAAAACTGTTTTTT. It codes for CATRATGEGEKLFF.

CDR3 sequence: CASSLDGQKNKDPFF. The CDR3 coding sequence is TGTGCCAGCAGCTTAGACGGACAGAAAAACAAAGACCCGTTTTTT. This chain links TRBV5-5 with TRBJ1-4; D perhaps matches TRBD1 (6 bases). This CDR3 comprises 15 residues. Germline CDR1 and CDR2: SGHKS and YYEKEE (reference sequence). V gave up 2 bases and J gave up 16 bases, with 24 bases separating them. The variable domain in full, completed from reference TRBV5-5 and TRBJ1-4, reads DAGVTQSPTHLIKTRGQQVTLRCSPISGHKSVSWYQQVLGQGPQFIFQYYEKEERGRGNFPDRFSARQFPNYSSELNVNALLLGDSALYLCASSLDGQKNKDPFFGSGTQLSVL.

In its sample, this clone was seen a few times. The V gene is TRBV7-6, the J gene TRBJ2-2; D is unclear. CDR1 is SGHVS, CDR2 FNYEAQ, per germline. V was shortened by 1 base and J by 6 bases, with 6 bases between the two germline ends. The CDR3 is 13 residues long. The CDR3 loop is CASSLDPAGELFF. The CDR3 DNA reads as TGTGCCAGCAGCTTAGACCCAGCCGGGGAGCTGTTTTTT. Drawing the rest from reference TRBV7-6 and TRBJ2-2, the complete variable domain is GAGVSQSPRYKVTKRGQDVALRCDPISGHVSLYWYRQALGQGPEFLTYFNYEAQQDKSGLPNDRFSAERPEGSISTLTIQRTEQRDSAMYRCASSLDPAGELFFGEGSRLTVL.

CDR3 sequence (DNA): TGCGCCAGCAGCCTGATGAGAACTCGGAGCACTGAAGCTTTCTTT. Amino acid sequence: CASSLMRTRSTEAFF. V gene TRBV4-1 combines with J gene TRBJ1-1; D gene ambiguous. The CDR3 sequence is 15 residues long. Germline CDR1 reads MGHRA; CDR2 reads YSYEKL. Trimming stripped 4 bases from V and 4 bases from J, with 16 bases between.

The chain combines TRBV19 with TRBJ1-6; 10 bases line up with TRBD1. With V trimmed by 0 bases and J by 9 bases, 8 bases remained unmatched. This CDR3 is built from 17 residues. From germline, CDR1 is LNHDA and CDR2 SQIVND (reference sequence). The CDR3 region is CASSIDRDRGYGSPLHF. DNA of the CDR3: TGTGCCAGTAGTATAGATCGGGACAGGGGATATGGTTCACCCCTCCACTTT.

The rearrangement uses TRBV4-2 and TRBJ2-2; perhaps TRBD1 as D (6 bases). From germline, CDR1 is LGHNA and CDR2 YNFKEQ. The CDR3 sequence is 14 residues long. V was pared by 5 bases and J by 5 bases, with 12 bases between. As DNA, the CDR3 is TGTGCCAGCAGCTGGGACACTGTTACCGGGGAGCTGTTTTTT. Translation gives CASSWDTVTGELFF.

V gene TRBV18 combines with J gene TRBJ2-5; TRBD1 aligns across 9 bases. The germline V gene encodes CDR1 KGHSH and CDR2 LQKENI. This CDR3 spans 17 amino acids. V trimming: 3 bases; J trimming: 0 bases; junction bases outside the gene matches: 8. The CDR3, as DNA: TGTGCCAGCTCACCCTTTCCCGGGACAGGGTACCAAGAGACCCAGTACTTC. Translating it yields CASSPFPGTGYQETQYF.

The J gene is TRBJ1-2, the V gene TRBV4-2; 7 bases match TRBD1. Germline CDR1 is LGHNA and CDR2 is YNFKEQ. The CDR3 runs to 16 residues. V shed 0 bases and J 4 bases; nucleotides not matched to a gene: 8. The DNA for the CDR3 is TGTGCCAGCAGCCAAGATCTAGCAGGGGGGGCCTATGGCTACACCTTC. Protein: CASSQDLAGGAYGYTF.

The gene calls are TRBV11-1 and TRBJ1-1; TRBD1 matches at 8 bases. Germline V gene data show CDR1 as SGHAT and CDR2 as FQDESV (reference sequence). V shed 4 bases, J shed 0 bases, and the junction held 4 bases outside the gene matches. This CDR3 contains 15 residues. CDR3 coding DNA: TGTGCCAGCAGCTCGGACAGGGTAATGAACACTGAAGCTTTCTTT. Amino acid sequence: CASSSDRVMNTEAFF.

CDR3 DNA: TGTGCCAGCAGGGGTACAGGGCTGAACACTGAAGCTTTCTTT. As protein: CASRGTGLNTEAFF. The genes are TRBV7-9 and TRBJ1-1; maybe TRBD1 (6 bases). The CDR3 contains 14 residues. Trimming removed 6 bases at V and 0 bases at J, with 11 bases between. Germline CDR1 is SEHNR and CDR2 is FQNEAQ (reference sequence).

The genes are TRBV6-4 and TRBJ2-2; D is undetermined. Between the trimmed V and J ends, which lost 4 bases and 7 bases, there was a span of 10 bases. The CDR3 runs to 13 residues. Germline-derived CDR1 and CDR2 are MRHNA and SNTAGT. The CDR3 loop reads CASSVTTIGELFF. The CDR3 nucleotides are TGTGCCAGCAGTGTCACTACAATCGGGGAGCTGTTTTTT.